The 32 T cell receptor beta chains reported below all come from one sample, sequenced in a study of neurological immune-mediated disorders. Time point meaning: longitudinal time-point 1 (baseline). MiXCR was run by TCRdb on the 5' RACE reads, yielding one entry per CDR3 protein. This table has approximately 36,000 distinct CDR3 sequences, more than 3% appearing once. The sequenced sample was PBMCs. The receptor source for this set is a woman aged 60-75 years with multiple sclerosis.

By sample fraction, this clonotype is medium-sized (0.01 to 0.1%). V and J are TRBV20-1 and TRBJ1-1; perhaps TRBD1 as D (6 bases). The CDR3 runs 13 residues. CDR1 and CDR2 (germline): DFQATT, SNEGSKA (reference sequence). V was clipped by 2 bases and J by 3 bases, with 10 bases between them. For the CDR3, the DNA is TGCAGTGCTAGAAACGGGGGCGACACTGAAGCTTTCTTT. This translates into CSARNGGDTEAFF.

The table lists this clonotype with many counts. The chain employs TRBV5-1 and TRBJ1-1; D uncertain. The CDR3 length is 15 residues. The ends were cut back, 4 bases at V and 4 bases at J, with 17 bases in the middle. The germline V gene encodes CDR1 SGHRS and CDR2 YFSETQ. CDR3 protein: CASSRDGVVVTEAFF. The CDR3 region has the DNA TGCGCCAGCAGCCGAGACGGAGTAGTCGTCACTGAAGCTTTCTTT.

This clonotype was picked up many times. The chain combines TRBV5-1 with TRBJ2-3; TRBD2 agrees at 12 bases. The CDR3 runs 15 residues. Trimming removed 6 bases from V and 4 bases from J; junction bases left unmatched: 6. The V gene's germline CDR1 is SGHRS and CDR2 YFSETQ. The CDR3 protein is CASIERTSGADTQYF. CDR3 coding DNA: TGCGCCAGCATCGAACGGACTAGCGGGGCAGATACGCAGTATTTT. Combining the CDR3 with reference TRBV5-1 and TRBJ2-3 gives the whole variable domain KAGVTQTPRYLIKTRGQQVTLSCSPISGHRSVSWYQQTPGQGLQFLFEYFSETQRNKGNFPGRFSGRQFSNSRSEMNVSTLELGDSALYLCASIERTSGADTQYFGPGTRLTVL.

Sample share makes this clonotype medium-sized. The rearrangement joins TRBV20-1 to TRBJ2-1; TRBD2 might be the D (7 bases). Deletions cut 6 bases from V and 0 bases from J, with 15 bases between. Per the germline V gene, CDR1 is DFQATT and CDR2 is SNEGSKA (reference sequence). The CDR3 covers 15 residues. For the CDR3, the DNA is TGCAGTGCCCGACGGGGGGCGAGCTCCTACAATGAGCAGTTCTTC. It codes for CSARRGASSYNEQFF.

This clonotype was seen repeatedly, ten times or more. The V call is TRBV4-1, the J call TRBJ2-5; 10 nucleotides line up with TRBD2. The V gene's germline CDR1 is MGHRA and CDR2 YSYEKL. The CDR3 totals 17 residues. V lost 0 bases, J lost 7 bases, and 11 bases stayed unmatched. CDR3 sequence (DNA): TGCGCCAGCAGCCAAGAAGGAAGTCTAGCGGGGGATGGGACCCAGTACTTC. It is translated as CASSQEGSLAGDGTQYF.

There are many counts of this clonotype. V and J are TRBV12-3 or TRBV12-4 and TRBJ2-2, with D possibly matching TRBD2 (6 bases). V was shortened by 5 bases and J by 1 base, with 11 bases between the two germline ends. The CDR3 has 15 amino acids. The CDR3 is CASSRGIWNTGELFF. CDR3 bases: TGTGCCAGCAGTCGGGGGATCTGGAACACCGGGGAGCTGTTTTTT.

This clonotype showed up many times. The rearrangement links TRBV5-1 to TRBJ2-1; tentatively, D is TRBD2 (5 bases). V lost 3 bases and J 9 bases, leaving 16 bases between the germline ends. In germline, CDR1 is SGHRS, CDR2 YFSETQ. The CDR3 length is 14 residues. As DNA, the CDR3 is TGCGCCAGCAGCTCCACCCCGGGGTCGGGTGAGCAGTTCTTC. Protein product: CASSSTPGSGEQFF.

Many counts were recorded for this clonotype. V is TRBV2 and J is TRBJ1-5; TRBD1 agrees at 7 bases. V shed 6 bases, J shed 0 bases, and the junction held 5 bases outside the gene matches. The CDR3 covers 15 residues. CDR1 is SNHLY, CDR2 FYNNEI, per germline. The CDR3 spells CASRRGQPSNQPQHF. The CDR3 coding sequence is TGTGCCAGCAGGCGGGGACAGCCTAGCAATCAGCCCCAGCATTTT.

This clonotype was picked up many times. The chain is built from TRBV27 and TRBJ1-2; D is possibly TRBD1 (6 bases). Trimming took 5 bases from V and 0 from J, leaving 13 bases between them. Germline V gene data show CDR1 as MNHEY and CDR2 as SMNVEV (reference sequence). The CDR3 consists of 15 residues. For the CDR3, the DNA is TGTGCCAGCAGTCGCGGCAGGGGAGCTAACTATGGCTACACCTTC. This sequence encodes CASSRGRGANYGYTF.

This clonotype was picked up many times. This sequence joins TRBV20-1 and TRBJ1-6; weak D call: TRBD1 (6 bases). This CDR3 spans 16 amino acids. Per the germline V gene, CDR1 is DFQATT and CDR2 is SNEGSKA (reference sequence). The V end lost 0 bases, the J end lost 4 bases, and 13 bases lay between the germline ends. CDR3 in amino acids: CSARDGGLGYNSPLHF. Here the CDR3 DNA reads TGCAGTGCTAGAGATGGGGGGCTGGGATATAATTCACCCCTCCACTTT.

This clonotype was seen many times. The rearrangement uses TRBV12-3 or TRBV12-4 and TRBJ1-5; D may be TRBD1 (6 bases). This CDR3 spans 16 amino acids. V was trimmed by 6 bases and J by 6 bases, leaving 21 bases between them. The CDR3 nucleotides read TGTGCCAGCAGAAGGGGGGACCAAGGGTTAGGTCAGCCCCAGCATTTT. The encoded protein is CASRRGDQGLGQPQHF.

In this sample, this clonotype turned up a few times. J is TRBJ2-5 and V is TRBV9; tentatively, D is TRBD2 (5 bases). CDR3 size: 15 residues. Germline V gene sequence: CDR1 SGDLS, CDR2 YYNGEE. Trimming took 2 bases from V and 2 from J, leaving 13 bases between them. This CDR3 reads CASSVSPSQQETQYF. The CDR3 DNA reads as TGTGCCAGCAGCGTTTCCCCTAGCCAACAAGAGACCCAGTACTTC.

This clonotype was seen at least ten times. The gene calls are TRBV19 and TRBJ1-2; 8 positions match TRBD1. CDR3 length equals 13 residues. From germline, CDR1 is LNHDA and CDR2 SQIVND (reference sequence). Trimming at V came to 5 bases and at J to 7 bases, leaving 6 bases not matched to a gene. The chain's CDR3 is CASSEAGGRGYTF. CDR3 in DNA: TGTGCCAGTAGTGAGGCAGGGGGCCGTGGCTACACCTTC.

This clonotype occurred many times. This chain's CDR3 is CASNAAGENTGELFF. CDR3 coding DNA: TGTGCCAGTAATGCCGCAGGGGAGAACACCGGGGAGCTGTTTTTT. This rearrangement joins TRBV19 to TRBJ2-2, with TRBD1 as a possible D gene (6 bases). The V gene's germline CDR1 is LNHDA and CDR2 SQIVND (reference sequence). With 7 bases removed from V and 1 base from J, the gap between germline ends came to 13 bases. The CDR3 has 15 residues.

In its sample, this clonotype was seen many times. The rearrangement uses TRBV6-5 and TRBJ2-4, with 8 bases that match TRBD1. Germline lookup yields CDR1 MNHEY and CDR2 SVGAGI. The CDR3 is made up of 16 amino acids. The ends lost 5 bases at V and 2 bases at J; junction bases unmatched: 8. The CDR3 nucleotides read TGTGCCAGCAGTGGACCGACAGGGGCGACCAAAAACATTCAGTACTTC. Translation gives CASSGPTGATKNIQYF.

This clonotype was seen only a few times. This could be a read error, since a much larger clone is one nucleotide away. The genes are TRBV20-1 and TRBJ2-7, with 10 bases matching TRBD1. CDR1 is DFQATT, CDR2 SNEGSKA, per germline (reference sequence). The CDR3 runs to 13 residues. With 6 bases clipped from V and 5 bases from J, the junction kept 7 bases outside the gene matches. The CDR3 DNA follows: TGCAGTGCAAACGGGACAGGGGCCCACGAGCAGTACTTC. Translating gives CSANGTGAHEQYF.

There are a few counts of this clonotype. The genes are TRBV30 and TRBJ2-3; 8 bases agree with TRBD1. The CDR3 runs 13 residues. Germline values: CDR1 GTSNPN, CDR2 SVGIG (reference sequence). Trimming removed 5 bases from V and 6 bases from J; junction bases left unmatched: 7. For the CDR3, the DNA is TGTGCCTGGGGACAGGGAATGTCGGATACGCAGTATTTT. Its translation is CAWGQGMSDTQYF. Using reference TRBV30 and TRBJ2-3 for the parts outside the CDR3, the full variable domain is SQTIHQWPATLVQPVGSPLSLECTVEGTSNPNLYWYRQAAGRGLQLLFYSVGIGQISSEVPQNLSASRPQDRQFILSSKKLLLSDSGFYLCAWGQGMSDTQYFGPGTRLTVL.

This clonotype was recorded at least ten times. The rearrangement uses TRBV5-1 and TRBJ2-7, with 10 bases identical to TRBD1. The ends lost 0 bases at V and 6 bases at J; junction bases unmatched: 9. Germline assignment: CDR1 SGHRS and CDR2 YFSETQ. The CDR3 has 16 amino acids. The CDR3 nucleotides are TGCGCCAGCAGCTTGGCCCTCCGGACAGGGGGAGGCGAGCAGTACTTC. Amino acids: CASSLALRTGGGEQYF.

In its sample, this clonotype was seen many times. The V call is TRBV29-1, the J call TRBJ2-1, with D perhaps matching TRBD2 (5 bases). From germline, CDR1 is SQVTM and CDR2 ANQGSEA. V lost 5 bases, J lost 8 bases, and 16 bases lay in between. The CDR3 spans 13 residues. The CDR3 bases are TGCAGCGTTAGAGGGCGGAACGGCGATGAGCAGTTCTTC. It yields the protein CSVRGRNGDEQFF.

This clonotype appeared a few times. This rearrangement joins TRBV5-1 to TRBJ1-4, with a weak D call TRBD1 (5 bases). The V gene's germline CDR1 is SGHRS and CDR2 YFSETQ. CDR3 length equals 15 residues. The V and J ends lost 2 bases and 3 bases respectively, with 11 bases between them. The CDR3 DNA sequence: TGCGCCAGCAGCTTACGGGGGGTACCTAATGAAAAACTGTTTTTT. Translating gives CASSLRGVPNEKLFF.

This clonotype appeared a few times. V is TRBV5-1 and J is TRBJ1-4; 7 bases fit TRBD1. The CDR3 contains 19 residues. With V trimmed by 0 bases and J by 0 bases, 11 bases remained unmatched. Looked up from germline, CDR1 is SGHRS and CDR2 is YFSETQ. The CDR3 loop reads CASSLDPSDRSPTNEKLFF. CDR3 sequence (DNA): TGCGCCAGCAGCTTGGACCCTTCGGACAGGAGCCCAACTAATGAAAAACTGTTTTTT.

This clonotype was recorded at least ten times. V and J are TRBV9 and TRBJ1-5, with a possible D match to TRBD1 (5 bases). The CDR3 has 13 amino acids. V dropped 5 bases and J dropped 4 bases, with 10 bases sitting between them. Germline V gene sequence: CDR1 SGDLS, CDR2 YYNGEE. The chain's CDR3 is CASSPGPNQPQHF. For the CDR3, the DNA is TGTGCCAGCAGTCCGGGACCAAATCAGCCCCAGCATTTT.

This clonotype is termed large (0.1 to 1%). This sequence joins TRBV6-5 and TRBJ2-2, with 9 nucleotides matching TRBD1. Germline loops: CDR1 MNHEY, CDR2 SVGAGI. J was trimmed by 7 bases and V by 6 bases; bases with no gene match: 6. This CDR3 has 14 residues. Here the CDR3 DNA reads TGTGCCAGCAGAACAGGGGGCAGGATCGGGGAGCTGTTTTTT. Translation: CASRTGGRIGELFF.

This clonotype was seen repeatedly, ten times or more. V usage is TRBV5-1 and J usage is TRBJ1-2; TRBD1 might be the D (5 bases). With 6 bases removed from V and 5 bases from J, the gap between germline ends came to 17 bases. Per the germline V gene, CDR1 is SGHRS and CDR2 is YFSETQ. CDR3 length: 14 amino acids. The CDR3 nucleotides are TGCGCCAGCACCAGGGAAGCCGGGGCGTATGGCTACACCTTC. Its translation is CASTREAGAYGYTF.

The table lists this clonotype with many counts. V is TRBV5-1 and J is TRBJ2-3; TRBD1 matches 7 bases. Trimming cost V 2 bases and J 3 bases; bases outside gene matches: 6. The CDR3 consists of 15 residues. Germline lookup yields CDR1 SGHRS and CDR2 YFSETQ. DNA of the CDR3: TGCGCCAGCAGCTTTCGGGGACAGAAGACAGATACGCAGTATTTT. Residues: CASSFRGQKTDTQYF.

This clonotype was observed at least ten times. The CDR3 here is CAISVSNEQFF. The CDR3 coding sequence is TGTGCCATCAGTGTAAGCAATGAGCAGTTCTTC. The gene calls are TRBV10-3 and TRBJ2-1, with D hard to call. Per the germline V gene, CDR1 is ENHRY and CDR2 is SYGVKD. The CDR3 has 11 amino acids. V lost 4 bases and J 6 bases, leaving 4 bases between the germline ends.

This clonotype was seen ten or more times. The chain employs TRBV20-1 and TRBJ1-1; TRBD1 matches at 7 bases. Germline CDR1 reads DFQATT; CDR2 reads SNEGSKA (reference sequence). The CDR3 has 14 amino acids. J gave up 1 base and V 3 bases, and 5 bases lay outside the gene matches. CDR3 loop: CSASRRGGNTEAFF. The CDR3 region has the DNA TGCAGTGCTAGCCGCAGGGGGGGGAACACTGAAGCTTTCTTT.

This clonotype came up many times. The CDR3 nucleotides are TGTGCCAGCAGCCGGACAGAGGCCGAGCAGTACTTC. Translation: CASSRTEAEQYF. The chain employs TRBV28 and TRBJ2-7; D is possibly TRBD1 (6 bases). This CDR3 is 12 amino acids long. In germline, CDR1 is MDHEN, CDR2 SYDVKM. V lost 6 bases and J 6 bases, leaving 12 bases between the germline ends.

This clonotype is categorized as medium-sized (0.01 to 0.1%). The V call is TRBV28, the J call TRBJ2-5, with a possible D match to TRBD1 (6 bases). V lost 2 bases and J lost 5, with 15 bases in between. Germline CDR1 is MDHEN and CDR2 is SYDVKM. The CDR3 sequence is 15 residues long. CDR3 sequence (DNA): TGTGCCAGCAGTTTAGCCAGGGGACACAGGGAGACCCAGTACTTC. Protein product: CASSLARGHRETQYF.

Many counts were recorded for this clonotype. The chain links TRBV20-1 to TRBJ2-1; 8 bases align to TRBD2. V lost 3 bases and J lost 10; bases outside the gene matches: 14. Germline CDR1 reads DFQATT; CDR2 reads SNEGSKA (reference sequence). The CDR3 contains 15 residues. CDR3 DNA sequence: TGCAGTGCTAGCCCCACCGGACTAGCCACAATGGAGCAGTTCTTC. It translates to CSASPTGLATMEQFF.

In this sample, this clonotype turned up many times. The V gene is TRBV29-1, the J gene TRBJ2-1; 7 positions match TRBD2. The germline CDR1 and CDR2 sequences are SQVTM and ANQGSEA. The length of the CDR3 is 14 residues. V shed 6 bases, J shed 5 bases, and the junction held 10 bases outside the gene matches. The CDR3 coding sequence is TGCAGCGTGGCCCTAGCTCGGGGGGACAATGAGCAGTTCTTC. Translating it yields CSVALARGDNEQFF.

The genes are TRBV4-3 and TRBJ1-2; 7 bases match TRBD1. This CDR3 contains 15 residues. The V gene end was trimmed by 0 bases and the J gene end by 6 bases; junction bases not matched to a gene: 7. From germline, CDR1 is LGHNA and CDR2 YSLEER. CDR3 region: CASSQDPQGEHGYTF. In DNA form, the CDR3 reads TGCGCCAGCAGCCAAGACCCTCAGGGGGAGCATGGCTACACCTTC.